This TCR beta chain was identified in a study of human T cells and chemical hapten exposure. Time point indicated: patch test 2, 6 weeks after DPC sensitization. Treatment: therapeutic diphenylcyclopropenone sensitization with weekly scalp DPC. Trimming cost V 4 bases and J 5 bases, with 15 bases left between them. The CDR3 contains 14 residues. CDR1 is MNHEY, CDR2 SVGAGI, per germline. A note on this clonotype: This may be a read error: a much more frequent sequence differs by one nucleotide.

TCRdb re-analysed the RACE reads in MiXCR, keeping a single row per CDR3 protein. The top ten hold around 1.4% of the sample, which has about 140,000 distinct CDR3 sequences, 10% to 15% seen once. The receptor comes from a woman aged 50 to 60 with alopecia areata. Some clones in this sample may be carry-over from other donors' samples. The V gene is TRBV6-5, the J gene TRBJ2-7, with a possible D match to TRBD2 (6 bases). The specimen comprised whole blood, sampled in connection with sensitization to the hapten diphenylcyclopropenone (DPC). Written as DNA, the CDR3 is TGTGCCAGCAGTTCCGTCCGGAGGGCGCACGAGCAGTACTTC. This encodes CASSSVRRAHEQYF.